The clone carrying this T cell receptor (beta chain) was seen a few times. Of the isolated RNA, all was reverse transcribed, and so the sequenced material was expressed TCRB transcripts. Clones were sequenced by immunoSEQ multiplex PCR, and TCRdb holds only the in-frame ones, with some missing. The data contain around 330,000 clones, 9.5% to 12% of them seen just once; the ten biggest clones take up around 0.015%. Cell sorting via CD45RO/CCR7/CD25/CD127/CD95/CD27 was performed to obtain CD4+ naive, central memory, regulatory and stem cell-like memory cells. This specimen comes from a study of beta chain features in type 1 diabetes. V lost 2 bases, J lost 0 bases, and 4 bases lay in between. CDR1 MGHDK and CDR2 SYGVNS come from the germline V gene. The CDR3 is 13 residues long.

The rearrangement joins TRBV25-1 to TRBJ1-1, with no clear D. The TCR comes from a woman in her twenties or thirties in good health. What was sequenced was naive CD4+ T cells from blood. The CDR3 is CASSEEVNTEAFF. CDR3 bases: TGTGCCAGCAGTGAAGAGGTGAACACTGAAGCTTTCTTT.